The 4 T cell receptor beta chains presented below share a single source sample, sequenced in a study of T-cell reconstitution after alpha-beta-depleted transplantation in children. For TCRbeta, the library was prepared with unique molecular identifiers. MiXCR was run by TCRdb on the PCR reads, yielding one entry per CDR3 protein. The sample lists over 150,000 distinct CDR3 sequences, approximately 6.9% occurring once. The starting material was PBMCs, obtained before TCRalphabeta/CD19-depleted stem cell transplant. These receptors originate from a boy aged 2-15 years with acute lymphoblastic leukemia, due to receive a stem cell transplant.

This chain uses TRBV13 with TRBJ2-7, with TRBD2 as a possible D gene (5 bases). Trimming took 4 bases from V and 2 from J, leaving 15 bases between them. Germline loops: CDR1 PRHDT, CDR2 FYEKMQ (reference sequence). There are 15 residues in the CDR3. The CDR3: CASSSAADSPYEQYF. The CDR3 nucleotides read TGTGCCAGCAGCTCAGCGGCAGATTCCCCCTACGAGCAGTACTTC.

This clonotype occurred many times. This chain joins TRBV7-2 and TRBJ2-1; 8 bases align to TRBD2. This CDR3 has 16 residues. V shed 1 base and J 4 bases; nucleotides not matched to a gene: 6. CDR1 and CDR2 from the germline V gene are SGHTA and FQGNSA. CDR3 in DNA: TGTGCCAGCAGCTTAGGGCGGGGGGCTGGATACAATGAGCAGTTCTTC. It specifies CASSLGRGAGYNEQFF.

This clonotype was picked up many times. The chain employs TRBV11-2 and TRBJ2-3; D is tentatively TRBD1 or TRBD2 (6 bases each). V dropped 3 bases and J dropped 2 bases, with 15 bases sitting between them. Germline CDR1 and CDR2: SGHAT and FQNNGV. The CDR3 is 16 residues long. The CDR3 reads CASSFRGRRNTDTQYF. The CDR3 region has the DNA TGTGCCAGCAGCTTCCGGGGGCGTAGGAACACAGATACGCAGTATTTT.

This clonotype was seen repeatedly, ten times or more. The chain joins TRBV5-5 to TRBJ2-5; 8 bases are shared with TRBD2. Per the germline V gene, CDR1 is SGHKS and CDR2 is YYEKEE (reference sequence). J lost 4 bases, V lost 2 bases, and 13 bases had no gene match. The CDR3 contains 17 residues. The CDR3 loop is CASSFEGTSGVIETQYF. The CDR3 DNA is TGTGCCAGCAGCTTTGAGGGCACTAGCGGTGTTATAGAGACCCAGTACTTC.